The rows below give T cell receptor beta chains drawn from one sample of a study of blood T cell repertoires in COVID-19. Using immunoSEQ multiplex PCR, the repertoire was profiled, and TCRdb retains in-frame clones only, with some absent. The sample records some 48,000 clones, around 80% being singletons. The source material was peripheral blood. The receptors originated from a human donor in a cohort sampled during active COVID-19. The CDR3 runs from the conserved cysteine through the conserved F or W. Fields, in order: D gene, V gene, J gene, clone size, CDR3 DNA, CDR3 protein. D genes are given only for firm matches. Clone sizes are given selectively: once, few, many, or a class where the clone is expanded.

D: TRBD2; V: TRBV7-2; J: TRBJ2-3; size: few; DNA: TGTGCCAGCAGCCGGTCAGGGGCGGGGGGTTTAGATACGCAGTATTTT; CDR3: CASSRSGAGGLDTQYF
D: .; V: TRBV19; J: TRBJ1-5; size: .; DNA: TGTGCCAGTAAGGGTGAACAGGGCACCCCCAATCAGCCCCAGCATTTT; CDR3: CASKGEQGTPNQPQHF
D: .; V: TRBV6-4; J: TRBJ1-1; size: .; DNA: TGTGCCAGCAGTGTACGGACGGGGATAATGAACACTGAAGCTTTCTTT; CDR3: CASSVRTGIMNTEAFF
D: TRBD2; V: TRBV5-1; J: TRBJ2-1; size: .; DNA: TGCGCCAGCAGCTCTTTTCTAGCGGGGGGTACCAATGAGCAGTTCTTC; CDR3: CASSSFLAGGTNEQFF
D: TRBD1; V: TRBV5-6; J: TRBJ1-1; size: few; DNA: TGTGCCAGCAGTCTCCAAGGGACAGGGGACACTGAAGCTTTCTTT; CDR3: CASSLQGTGDTEAFF
D: .; V: TRBV6-5; J: TRBJ1-5; size: few; DNA: TGTGCCAGCATTACCTTAGTGGGCAATCAGCCCCAGCATTTT; CDR3: CASITLVGNQPQHF
D: TRBD1; V: TRBV6-6; J: TRBJ1-5; size: .; DNA: TGTGCCAGCAGTTACTCGACAGGGGGCAATCAGCCCCAGCATTTT; CDR3: CASSYSTGGNQPQHF
D: TRBD1; V: TRBV5-4; J: TRBJ2-1; size: .; DNA: TGTGCCAGCAGCTCGGGACAGGGACGGAATGAGCAGTTCTTC; CDR3: CASSSGQGRNEQFF
D: TRBD1; V: TRBV27; J: TRBJ2-7; size: .; DNA: TGTGCCAGCAGTTTTGATAGGGGGCTGTACGAGCAGTACTTC; CDR3: CASSFDRGLYEQYF
D: TRBD2; V: TRBV9; J: TRBJ2-2; size: .; DNA: TGTGCCAGCAGCGTAGGAAACGATCGAGCGGGGGACCGAACCGGGGAGCTGTTTTTT; CDR3: CASSVGNDRAGDRTGELFF